This TCR beta chain is drawn from a study of cytomegalovirus exposure and HLA in healthy donors. V shed 4 bases and J 8 bases; nucleotides not matched to a gene: 4. The CDR3 consists of 13 residues. CDR1 is SGHDN, CDR2 FVKESK, per germline. It was with 60 Vbeta and 13 Jbeta primers that the PCR ran. TCRdb's table, derived via immunoSEQ multiplex PCR, lists solely in-frame clones and lacks some. This table holds about 190,000 clones, about nine tenths found once. The J gene is TRBJ2-4, the V gene TRBV14, with 8 bases matching TRBD1. Sequencing was performed on PBMCs. This clonotype originated in a boy aged 2 to 10 in good health and CMV-seronegative. CDR3 nucleotide sequence: TGTGCCAGCAGCCGAGGCAGGGGGCACATTCAGTACTTC. Its protein product is CASSRGRGHIQYF.